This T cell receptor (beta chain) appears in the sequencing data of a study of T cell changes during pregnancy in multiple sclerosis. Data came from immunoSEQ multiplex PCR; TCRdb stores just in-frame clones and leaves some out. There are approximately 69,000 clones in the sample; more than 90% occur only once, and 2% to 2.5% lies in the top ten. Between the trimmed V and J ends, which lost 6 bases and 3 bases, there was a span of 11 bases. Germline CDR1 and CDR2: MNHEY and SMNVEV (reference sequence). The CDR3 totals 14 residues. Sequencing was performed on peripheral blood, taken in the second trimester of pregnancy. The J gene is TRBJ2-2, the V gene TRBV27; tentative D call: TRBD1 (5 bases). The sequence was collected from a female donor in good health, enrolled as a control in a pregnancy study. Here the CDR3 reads CASSPQVYTGELFF. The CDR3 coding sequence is TGTGCCAGCAGCCCACAGGTATACACCGGGGAGCTGTTTTTT.